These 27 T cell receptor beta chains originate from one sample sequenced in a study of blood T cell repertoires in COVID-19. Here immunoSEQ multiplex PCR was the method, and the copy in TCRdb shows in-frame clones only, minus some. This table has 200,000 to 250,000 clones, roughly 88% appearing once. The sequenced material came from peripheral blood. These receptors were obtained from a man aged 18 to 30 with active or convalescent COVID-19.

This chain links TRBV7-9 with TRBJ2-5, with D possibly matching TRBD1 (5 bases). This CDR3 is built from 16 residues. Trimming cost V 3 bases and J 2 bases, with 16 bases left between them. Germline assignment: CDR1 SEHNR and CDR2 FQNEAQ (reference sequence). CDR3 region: CASSLAPGQGQETQYF. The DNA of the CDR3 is TGTGCCAGCAGCTTGGCCCCGGGCCAGGGACAAGAGACCCAGTACTTC.

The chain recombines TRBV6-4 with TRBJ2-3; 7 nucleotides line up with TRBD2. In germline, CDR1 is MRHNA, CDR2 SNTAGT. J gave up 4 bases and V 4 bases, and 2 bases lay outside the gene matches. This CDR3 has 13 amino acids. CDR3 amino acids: CASSAREADTQYF. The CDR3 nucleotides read TGTGCCAGCAGTGCTCGGGAGGCAGATACGCAGTATTTT.

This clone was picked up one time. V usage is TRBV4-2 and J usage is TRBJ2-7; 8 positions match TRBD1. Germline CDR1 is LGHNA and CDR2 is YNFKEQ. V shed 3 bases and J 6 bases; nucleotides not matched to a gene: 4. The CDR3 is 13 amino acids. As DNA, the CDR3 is TGTGCCAGCAGCCAGGACAGGGAAGGCGAGCAGTACTTC. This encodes CASSQDREGEQYF.

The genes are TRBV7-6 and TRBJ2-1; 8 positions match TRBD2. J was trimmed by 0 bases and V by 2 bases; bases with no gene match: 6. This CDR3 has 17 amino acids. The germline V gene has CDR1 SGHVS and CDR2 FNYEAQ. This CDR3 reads CASSLSSGTSSYNEQFF. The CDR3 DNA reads TGTGCCAGCAGCTTAAGTAGCGGGACTAGCTCCTACAATGAGCAGTTCTTC.

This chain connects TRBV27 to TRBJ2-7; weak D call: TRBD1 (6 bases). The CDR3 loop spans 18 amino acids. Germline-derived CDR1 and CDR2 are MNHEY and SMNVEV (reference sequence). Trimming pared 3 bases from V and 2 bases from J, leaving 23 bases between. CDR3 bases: TGTGCCAGCAGTTTCGGGGTGGGACCTACAGGGTTACCCTACGAGCAGTACTTC. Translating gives CASSFGVGPTGLPYEQYF.

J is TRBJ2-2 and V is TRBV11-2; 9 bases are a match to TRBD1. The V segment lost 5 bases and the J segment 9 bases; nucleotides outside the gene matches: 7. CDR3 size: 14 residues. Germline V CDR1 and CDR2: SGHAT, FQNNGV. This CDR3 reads CASSLGTGTRELFF. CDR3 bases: TGTGCCAGCAGCCTAGGGACAGGGACAAGGGAGCTGTTTTTT.

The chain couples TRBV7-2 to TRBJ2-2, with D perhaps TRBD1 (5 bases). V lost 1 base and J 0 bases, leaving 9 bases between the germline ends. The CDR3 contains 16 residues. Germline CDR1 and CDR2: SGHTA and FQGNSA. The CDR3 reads CASSLGGGTNTGELFF. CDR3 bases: TGTGCCAGCAGCTTAGGGGGCGGAACGAACACCGGGGAGCTGTTTTTT.

The CDR3 nucleotides read TGTGCCAGCAGCCCCGTCCCGGGACAGGGGGTAGAGCAGTACTTC. It translates to CASSPVPGQGVEQYF. The chain combines TRBV7-2 with TRBJ2-7; 11 positions match TRBD1. Trimming at V came to 5 bases and at J to 7 bases, leaving 10 bases not matched to a gene. Germline V gene sequence: CDR1 SGHTA, CDR2 FQGNSA. The CDR3 runs to 15 residues.

In DNA, the CDR3 is TGTGCCAGCTCAGGGCAGAACACAGATACGCAGTATTTT. Amino acids: CASSGQNTDTQYF. This chain links TRBV18 with TRBJ2-3; the D is unclear. There are 13 residues in the CDR3. Trimming cost V 5 bases and J 2 bases, with 8 bases left between them. Germline loops: CDR1 KGHSH, CDR2 LQKENI.

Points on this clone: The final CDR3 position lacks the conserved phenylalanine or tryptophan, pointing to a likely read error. In nucleotides, the CDR3 is TGTGCCAGCAGCCAAAATGGAGGCTCCTTCTATGGCTACACCTCC. Translation: CASSQNGGSFYGYTS. J is TRBJ1-2 and V is TRBV5-6; D is unresolved. Germline V gene sequence: CDR1 SGHDT, CDR2 YYEEEE. Between the trimmed V and J ends, which lost 4 bases and 4 bases, there was a span of 17 bases. The length of the CDR3 is 15 residues.

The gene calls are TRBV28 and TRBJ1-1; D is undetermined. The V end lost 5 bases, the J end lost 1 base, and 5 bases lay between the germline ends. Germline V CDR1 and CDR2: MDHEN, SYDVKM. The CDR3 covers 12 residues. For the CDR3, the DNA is TGTGCCAGCAGTGTCAGGAACACTGAAGCTTTCTTT. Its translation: CASSVRNTEAFF.

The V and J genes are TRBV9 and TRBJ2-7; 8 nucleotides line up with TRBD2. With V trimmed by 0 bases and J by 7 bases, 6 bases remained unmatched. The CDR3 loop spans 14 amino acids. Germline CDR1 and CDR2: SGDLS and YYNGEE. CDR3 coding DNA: TGTGCCAGCAGCGTAGGCGGGGGGCCGCGGGAGCAGTACTTC. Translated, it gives CASSVGGGPREQYF.

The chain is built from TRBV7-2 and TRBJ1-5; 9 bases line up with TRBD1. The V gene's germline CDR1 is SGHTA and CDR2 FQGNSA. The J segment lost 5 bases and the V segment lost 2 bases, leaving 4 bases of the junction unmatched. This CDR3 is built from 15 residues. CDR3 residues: CASSLTGQGHQPQHF. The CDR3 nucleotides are TGTGCCAGCAGCTTAACGGGACAGGGCCATCAGCCCCAGCATTTT.

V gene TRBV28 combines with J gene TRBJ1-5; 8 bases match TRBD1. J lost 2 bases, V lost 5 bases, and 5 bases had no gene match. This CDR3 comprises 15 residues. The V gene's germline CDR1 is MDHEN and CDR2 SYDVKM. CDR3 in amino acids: CASSPQGAGNQPQHF. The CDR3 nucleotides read TGTGCCAGCAGTCCCCAGGGGGCTGGCAATCAGCCCCAGCATTTT.

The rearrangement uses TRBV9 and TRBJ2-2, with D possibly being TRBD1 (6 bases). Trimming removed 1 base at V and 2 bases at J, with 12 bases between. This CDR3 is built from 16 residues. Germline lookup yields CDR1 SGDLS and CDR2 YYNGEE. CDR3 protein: CASSVTLGANTGELFF. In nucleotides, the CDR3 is TGTGCCAGCAGCGTAACCCTGGGGGCCAACACCGGGGAGCTGTTTTTT.

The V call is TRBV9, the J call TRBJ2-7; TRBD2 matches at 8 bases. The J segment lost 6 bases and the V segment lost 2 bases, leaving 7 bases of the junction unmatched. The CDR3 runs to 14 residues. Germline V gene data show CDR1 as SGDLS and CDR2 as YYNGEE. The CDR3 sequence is CASSVEQGLGEQYF. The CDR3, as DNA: TGTGCCAGCAGCGTTGAACAGGGACTAGGCGAGCAGTACTTC.

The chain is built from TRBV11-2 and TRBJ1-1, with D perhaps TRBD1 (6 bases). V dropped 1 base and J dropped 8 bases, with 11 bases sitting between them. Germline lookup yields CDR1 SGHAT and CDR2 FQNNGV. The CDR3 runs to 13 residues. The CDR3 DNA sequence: TGTGCCAGCAGCTTAGCGAGGCAGGGGGAAGCTTTCTTT. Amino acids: CASSLARQGEAFF.

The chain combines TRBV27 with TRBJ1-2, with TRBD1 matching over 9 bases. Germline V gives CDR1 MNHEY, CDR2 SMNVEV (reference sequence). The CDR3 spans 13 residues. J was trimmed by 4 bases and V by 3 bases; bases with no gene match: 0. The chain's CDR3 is CASSLDRGYGYTF. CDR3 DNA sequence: TGTGCCAGCAGTTTGGACAGGGGCTATGGCTACACCTTC.

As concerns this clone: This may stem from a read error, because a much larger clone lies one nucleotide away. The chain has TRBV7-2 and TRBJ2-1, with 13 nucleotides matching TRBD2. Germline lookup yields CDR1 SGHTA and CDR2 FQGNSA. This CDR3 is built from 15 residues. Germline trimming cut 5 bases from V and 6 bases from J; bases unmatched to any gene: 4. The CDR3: CASSRTSGSGNEQFF. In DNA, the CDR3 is TGTGCCAGCAGCCGGACTAGCGGGAGTGGCAATGAGCAGTTCTTC.

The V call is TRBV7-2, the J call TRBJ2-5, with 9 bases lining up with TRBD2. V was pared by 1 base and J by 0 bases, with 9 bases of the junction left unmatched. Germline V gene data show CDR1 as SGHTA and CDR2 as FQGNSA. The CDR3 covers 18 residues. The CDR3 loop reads CASSLVGAGGLYQETQYF. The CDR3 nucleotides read TGTGCCAGCAGCTTAGTGGGGGCGGGGGGGCTATACCAAGAGACCCAGTACTTC. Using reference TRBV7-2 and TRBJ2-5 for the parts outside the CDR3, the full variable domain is GAGVSQSPSNKVTEKGKDVELRCDPISGHTALYWYRQSLGQGLEFLIYFQGNSAPDKSGLPSDRFSAERTGGSVSTLTIQRTQQEDSAVYLCASSLVGAGGLYQETQYFGPGTRLLVL.

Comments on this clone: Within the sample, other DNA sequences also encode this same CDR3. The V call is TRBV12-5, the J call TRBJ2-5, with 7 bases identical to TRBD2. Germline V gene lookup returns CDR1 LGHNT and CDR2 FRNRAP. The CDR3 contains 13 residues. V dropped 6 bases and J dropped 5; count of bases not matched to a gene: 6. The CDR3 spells CASGLSGGETQYF. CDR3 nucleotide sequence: TGTGCTAGTGGCCTTTCGGGGGGTGAGACCCAGTACTTC.

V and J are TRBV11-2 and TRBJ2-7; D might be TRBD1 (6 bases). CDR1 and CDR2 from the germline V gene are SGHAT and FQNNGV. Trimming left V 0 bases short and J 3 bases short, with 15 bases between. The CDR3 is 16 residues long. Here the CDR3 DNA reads TGTGCCAGCAGCTTAGAGGTTTCGGGACAACTCTACGAGCAGTACTTC. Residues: CASSLEVSGQLYEQYF.

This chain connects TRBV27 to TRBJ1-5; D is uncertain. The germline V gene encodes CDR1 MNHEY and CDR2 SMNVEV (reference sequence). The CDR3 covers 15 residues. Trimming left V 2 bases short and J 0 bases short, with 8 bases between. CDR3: CASSLNSYSNQPQHF. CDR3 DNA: TGTGCCAGCAGTTTAAACAGCTATAGCAATCAGCCCCAGCATTTT.

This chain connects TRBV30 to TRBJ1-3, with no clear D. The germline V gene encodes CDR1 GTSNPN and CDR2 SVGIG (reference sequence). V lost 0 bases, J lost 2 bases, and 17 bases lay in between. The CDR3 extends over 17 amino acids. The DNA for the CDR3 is TGTGCCTGGAGTGTACGGGGAGGGCCCCGGACTGGAAACACCATATATTTT. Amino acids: CAWSVRGGPRTGNTIYF.

DNA for the CDR3: TGTGCCTGTCGACGGGATACTGAAGCTTTCTTT. As protein: CACRRDTEAFF. This chain joins TRBV30 and TRBJ1-1; D gene unclear. Trimming took off 6 bases at V and 5 bases at J, with 10 bases between the two ends. Germline CDR1 reads GTSNPN; CDR2 reads SVGIG (reference sequence). The CDR3 extends over 11 amino acids.

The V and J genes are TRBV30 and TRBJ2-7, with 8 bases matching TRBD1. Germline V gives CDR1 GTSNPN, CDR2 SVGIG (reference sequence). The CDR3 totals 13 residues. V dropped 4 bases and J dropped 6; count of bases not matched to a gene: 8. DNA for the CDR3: TGTGCCTGGATCGGACAGGGCTTTACCGAGCAGTACTTC. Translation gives CAWIGQGFTEQYF. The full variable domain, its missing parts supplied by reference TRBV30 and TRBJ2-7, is SQTIHQWPATLVQPVGSPLSLECTVEGTSNPNLYWYRQAAGRGLQLLFYSVGIGQISSEVPQNLSASRPQDRQFILSSKKLLLSDSGFYLCAWIGQGFTEQYFGPGTRLTVT.

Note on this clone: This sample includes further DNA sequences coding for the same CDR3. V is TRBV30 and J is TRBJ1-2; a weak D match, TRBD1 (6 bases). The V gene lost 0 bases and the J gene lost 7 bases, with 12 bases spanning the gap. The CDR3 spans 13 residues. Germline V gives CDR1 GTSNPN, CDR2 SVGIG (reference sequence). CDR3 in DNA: TGTGCCTGGAGTGTAGGGGGGGCAGGTGGCTACACCTTC. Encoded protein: CAWSVGGAGGYTF.